Following are 15 T cell receptor beta chains from one sample sequenced in a study of cytomegalovirus exposure and HLA in healthy donors. 60 Vbeta and 13 Jbeta primers were used in PCR. TCRdb's table, derived via immunoSEQ multiplex PCR, lists solely in-frame clones and lacks some. The table includes more than 95,000 clones, roughly 79% detected once. Sequencing input: PBMCs. The receptors derive from a man aged 60 to 69 in good health and CMV-seropositive.

The gene calls are TRBV2 and TRBJ2-5; 7 bases are a match to TRBD2. Germline trimming cut 1 base from V and 6 bases from J; bases unmatched to any gene: 5. The CDR3 extends over 14 amino acids. Germline assignment: CDR1 SNHLY and CDR2 FYNNEI. The CDR3 region is CASSEVREGKTQYF. DNA for the CDR3: TGTGCCAGCAGTGAAGTCAGGGAGGGTAAGACCCAGTACTTC.

The CDR3 protein is CASRTTGRGDTGELFF. The CDR3 DNA reads as TGCGCCAGCAGGACGACAGGTCGGGGGGACACCGGGGAGCTGTTTTTT. V is TRBV10-2 and J is TRBJ2-2; tentatively, D is TRBD2 (7 bases). Germline V gene data show CDR1 as WSHSY and CDR2 as SAAADI. Trimming removed 6 bases from V and 3 bases from J, with 17 bases in between. The length of the CDR3 is 16 residues.

This sequence joins TRBV5-5 and TRBJ2-3; 7 bases align to TRBD1. Germline CDR1 reads SGHKS; CDR2 reads YYEKEE (reference sequence). This CDR3 region has 15 residues. Trimming cost V 0 bases and J 0 bases; bases outside gene matches: 1. The CDR3 DNA follows: TGTGCCAGCAGCTTGGGACAGGGAAGCACAGATACGCAGTATTTT. Protein product: CASSLGQGSTDTQYF.

This clone was detected only a few times. V gene TRBV9 combines with J gene TRBJ1-3; D gene ambiguous. Germline values: CDR1 SGDLS, CDR2 YYNGEE. V was pared by 7 bases and J by 0 bases, with 14 bases between. The CDR3 totals 15 residues. The CDR3 region is CASGGGRLSGNTIYF. The CDR3 DNA reads TGTGCCAGCGGAGGTGGGCGGCTCTCTGGAAACACCATATATTTT.

The V gene is TRBV5-1, the J gene TRBJ2-5, with 11 bases matching TRBD2. J gave up 1 base and V 1 base, and 9 bases lay outside the gene matches. Germline-derived CDR1 and CDR2 are SGHRS and YFSETQ. CDR3 length: 18 residues. For the CDR3, the DNA is TGCGCCAGCAGCTTGCTAGCGGGGGGACCTTCTACCCAAGAGACCCAGTACTTC. Residues: CASSLLAGGPSTQETQYF.

V and J are TRBV4-2 and TRBJ2-3; D is possibly TRBD1 (7 bases). Germline-derived CDR1 and CDR2 are LGHNA and YNFKEQ. The CDR3 is 16 amino acids. Trimming shortened V by 3 bases and J by 7 bases, and 20 bases separated the two germline ends. This CDR3 reads CASSQDGQAGRNTQYF. The CDR3 DNA follows: TGTGCCAGCAGCCAGGACGGACAGGCGGGAAGAAATACGCAGTATTTT.

This chain links TRBV19 with TRBJ2-3, with TRBD2 identical over 9 bases. The V and J ends lost 3 bases and 1 base, in that order; junction bases with no gene match: 2. Germline CDR1 and CDR2: LNHDA and SQIVND (reference sequence). The CDR3 is 15 residues long. The CDR3 DNA sequence: TGTGCCAGTAGTATGCAGCGGGGGGGCACAGATACGCAGTATTTT. Its translation: CASSMQRGGTDTQYF.

The chain couples TRBV5-4 to TRBJ2-7; D not certain. The CDR3 extends over 14 amino acids. Trimming shortened V by 4 bases and J by 0 bases, and 11 bases separated the two germline ends. Per the germline V gene, CDR1 is SGHNT and CDR2 is YYREEE (reference sequence). CDR3 residues: CASSRRRSSYEQYF. The CDR3 bases are TGTGCCAGCAGCCGCCGACGGAGCTCCTACGAGCAGTACTTC.

The J gene is TRBJ2-6, the V gene TRBV7-2; 7 bases line up with TRBD1. The length of the CDR3 is 15 residues. V was pared by 6 bases and J by 4 bases, with 6 bases of the junction left unmatched. The germline CDR1 and CDR2 sequences are SGHTA and FQGNSA. The CDR3 loop is CASSPGGDGANVLTF. Here the CDR3 DNA reads TGTGCCAGCAGTCCAGGGGGTGACGGGGCCAACGTCCTGACTTTC.

The rearrangement uses TRBV9 and TRBJ1-4, with 7 bases matching TRBD1. CDR1 is SGDLS and CDR2 is YYNGEE in the germline V gene. J was trimmed by 4 bases and V by 0 bases; bases with no gene match: 0. The CDR3 extends over 14 amino acids. The CDR3 DNA sequence: TGTGCCAGCAGCGTAGGACAGGGTAATGAAAAACTGTTTTTT. Its protein product is CASSVGQGNEKLFF.

As regards this clone: This specimen includes other DNA sequences encoding the same CDR3. The rearrangement joins TRBV19 to TRBJ1-1, with 9 bases that match TRBD1. The germline gives CDR1 LNHDA, CDR2 SQIVND (reference sequence). The junction had 5 bases not matched to a gene; V was cut back by 5 bases and J by 4 bases. CDR3 size: 14 residues. CDR3: CASSPGQGSTEAFF. The CDR3 DNA follows: TGTGCCAGTAGTCCGGGACAGGGTTCCACTGAAGCTTTCTTT.

The V and J genes are TRBV7-2 and TRBJ1-2, with D perhaps TRBD1 (5 bases). This CDR3 has 15 residues. V lost 1 base and J 4 bases, leaving 13 bases between the germline ends. The germline V gene encodes CDR1 SGHTA and CDR2 FQGNSA. CDR3: CASSLVTGTAYGYTF. CDR3 DNA: TGTGCCAGCAGCTTAGTAACAGGCACGGCCTATGGCTACACCTTC. Drawing the rest from reference TRBV7-2 and TRBJ1-2, the complete variable domain is GAGVSQSPSNKVTEKGKDVELRCDPISGHTALYWYRQSLGQGLEFLIYFQGNSAPDKSGLPSDRFSAERTGGSVSTLTIQRTQQEDSAVYLCASSLVTGTAYGYTFGSGTRLTVV.

This clone was seen only a few times. This chain uses TRBV28 with TRBJ2-7; the D gene is possibly TRBD1 (6 bases). The CDR3 consists of 15 residues. Looked up from germline, CDR1 is MDHEN and CDR2 is SYDVKM. The ends were cut back, 3 bases at V and 5 bases at J, with 17 bases in the middle. The CDR3 region has the DNA TGTGCCAGCAGTTTCAGGGGTAGGGACCTTGACGAGCAGTACTTC. It codes for CASSFRGRDLDEQYF.

The chain employs TRBV5-1 and TRBJ2-5, with TRBD2 identical over 12 bases. Trimming removed 5 bases from V and 5 bases from J; junction bases left unmatched: 7. CDR1 is SGHRS, CDR2 YFSETQ, per germline. There are 15 residues in the CDR3. CDR3 coding DNA: TGCGCCAGCAGAAAGCCTAGCGGGGGGGAGGAGACCCAGTACTTC. Translated, it gives CASRKPSGGEETQYF.

This chain joins TRBV2 and TRBJ1-4; 8 positions agree with TRBD1. This CDR3 spans 15 amino acids. The V segment lost 6 bases and the J segment 5 bases; nucleotides outside the gene matches: 8. Germline V gene data show CDR1 as SNHLY and CDR2 as FYNNEI. Written as DNA, the CDR3 is TGTGCCAGCAGACTAACCAGGACAGGGAATGAAAAACTGTTTTTT. Protein product: CASRLTRTGNEKLFF.